This is a list of T cell receptor beta chains from one sample in a study of shared clonotypes between healthy human individuals. Using immunoSEQ multiplex PCR, the repertoire was profiled, and TCRdb retains in-frame clones only, with some absent. In the table there are more than 2 million clones, around 95% of which are singletons. Sequencing was performed on naive CD4+ T cells sorted from blood. The receptors come from a young man in good health. The CDR3 runs from the conserved cysteine through the conserved F or W. D genes are given only for firm matches.

>TRBV4-1|TRBJ2-5|NA
CASSQVILDYRAQETQYF
>TRBV6-5|TRBJ2-5|NA
CASKKGGWETQYF
>TRBV6-1|TRBJ1-5|NA
CASSVIQGEQPQHF
>TRBV6-5|TRBJ2-2|NA
CASSSRGLNTGELFF
>TRBV6-7|TRBJ2-6|NA
CASSYGRTGANVLTF
>TRBV5-1|TRBJ2-3|NA
CASSRGQSTDTQYF
>TRBV5-1|TRBJ2-3|TRBD2
CASRHGLAGATDTQYF
>TRBV6-5|TRBJ1-2|NA
CASSPTAGYGYTF
>TRBV6-1|TRBJ2-5|NA
CASSAIRGEYQETQYF
>TRBV7-9|TRBJ2-2|NA
CASEITSGHGNTGELFF
>TRBV6-1|TRBJ2-2|NA
CASSDEERRVTGELFF
>TRBV11-2|TRBJ2-3|TRBD2
CASSLVTGGLTDTQYF
>TRBV6-1|TRBJ1-4|NA
CASSGQGPTNEKLFF
>TRBV28|TRBJ2-4|NA
CASRDPNFKNIQYF
>TRBV5-1|TRBJ2-7|NA
CASRDGGYEQYF
>TRBV15|TRBJ2-3|NA
CATSREGGGFTDTQYF
>TRBV6-1|TRBJ2-7|TRBD2
CASSEGFGGVPTYEQYF
>TRBV7-8|TRBJ2-5|NA
CASSLRVSNRDQETQYF